The source of this TCR beta chain is a study of identical twins. TCRdb re-called the 5' RACE reads through MiXCR, storing one row per CDR3 protein. The sample carries 200,000 to 250,000 distinct CDR3 sequences, over 12% recorded once. The CDR3 runs to 12 residues. Germline V gene data show CDR1 as SNHLY and CDR2 as FYNNEI. Trimming took off 5 bases at V and 7 bases at J, with 11 bases between the two ends. This clonotype was recorded many times. The sample consisted of memory (CD45RO+) T cells sorted from blood. The genes are TRBV2 and TRBJ1-1, with D maybe TRBD1 (5 bases). This receptor was taken from a woman younger than 30 in good health. The CDR3 region has the DNA TGTGCCAGCAGTCTGCGAGGGGTTGAAGCTTTCTTT. Amino acid sequence: CASSLRGVEAFF.